Presented here are 5 T cell receptor beta chains from one specimen sequenced in a study of T cell repertoires in cytomegalovirus infection (dated by TCRdb to the late 2010s). The sequencing machine was an Illumina HiSeq 1500. Using fastp at Q25 and MiXCR, TCRdb reprocessed the public reads and kept productive beta chains. Every entry covers one CDR3 protein and lists the most common genes and DNA from its rows. The sample table shows approximately 700,000 distinct CDR3 sequences, and roughly a third are seen once. Together, the top ten hold 2.5% to 3% of the sample. The sample comprised PBMCs. The receptors here all came from a human donor in good health (CMV status not recorded). Some clones in this sample may be carry-over from other donors' samples.

The rearrangement joins TRBV2 to TRBJ1-2, with D possibly TRBD1 on 6 matching bases. Trimming shortened V by 4 bases and J by 0 bases, and 12 bases separated the two germline ends. CDR1 is SNHLY, CDR2 FYNNEI, per germline. The CDR3 contains 15 residues. For the CDR3, the DNA is TGTGCCAGCAGTGTAAACAGGGAATCTAACTATGGCTACACCTTC. Translating it yields CASSVNRESNYGYTF.

Concerning this clonotype itself: One end of the junction is discordant with germline, which a read error may explain. The chain joins TRBV5-6 to TRBJ2-7, with D maybe TRBD2 (6 bases). The CDR3 loop spans 15 amino acids. Germline lookup yields CDR1 SGHDT and CDR2 YYEEEE. CDR3 nucleotides: TGTGCCAGCAGCTCAGGGACTCAACTACCCTACGAGAAGTACTTC. Translated, it gives CASSSGTQLPYEKYF.

The chain joins TRBV5-6 to TRBJ1-5, with a weak D call TRBD1 (5 bases). Trimming stripped 2 bases from V and 0 bases from J, with 15 bases between. The CDR3 runs 17 residues. CDR1 is SGHDT and CDR2 is YYEEEE in the germline V gene. The DNA of the CDR3 is TGTGCCAGCAGCTTTGGAGGGGACTTTTATAGCAATCAGCCCCAGCATTTT. It is translated as CASSFGGDFYSNQPQHF.

This CDR3 reads CASSYSKGAGQGITEAFF. CDR3 DNA: TGTGCCAGCAGTTACTCTAAAGGAGCGGGACAGGGTATCACTGAAGCTTTCTTT. This chain joins TRBV6-6 and TRBJ1-1, with 9 bases fitting TRBD1. The V gene's germline CDR1 is MNHNY and CDR2 SVGAGI (reference sequence). CDR3 size: 18 residues. Trimming cost V 0 bases and J 4 bases; bases outside gene matches: 12.

J is TRBJ2-3 and V is TRBV4-1; D gene unclear. This CDR3 has 12 residues. CDR1 and CDR2 (germline): MGHRA, YSYEKL. V lost 3 bases to trimming and J lost 6 bases, with 7 bases between them. The CDR3 spells CASSQPRDTQYF. The CDR3 nucleotides are TGCGCCAGCAGCCAGCCTAGGGATACGCAGTATTTT.